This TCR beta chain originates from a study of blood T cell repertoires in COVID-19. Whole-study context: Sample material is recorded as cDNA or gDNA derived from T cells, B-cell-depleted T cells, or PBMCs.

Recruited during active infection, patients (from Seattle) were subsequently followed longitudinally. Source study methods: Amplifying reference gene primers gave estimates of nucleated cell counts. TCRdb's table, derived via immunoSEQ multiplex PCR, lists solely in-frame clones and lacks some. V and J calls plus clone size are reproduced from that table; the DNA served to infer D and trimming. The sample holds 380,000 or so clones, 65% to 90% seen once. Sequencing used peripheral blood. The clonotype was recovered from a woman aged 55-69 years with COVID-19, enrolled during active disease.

CDR3 DNA sequence: TGTGCCAGCAGAGGACCCCGGGACAGTGTTGCCGAGCAGTACTTC. Translating it yields CASRGPRDSVAEQYF. The V and J genes are TRBV6-5 and TRBJ2-7; 7 nucleotides align to TRBD1. Unmatched junction bases numbered 14, after V lost 6 bases and J lost 6 bases. The CDR3 length is 15 residues. Germline V gene sequence: CDR1 MNHEY, CDR2 SVGAGI.